This T cell receptor (beta chain) came from a study of response to subunit inactivated influenza vaccine. The V end lost 0 bases, the J end lost 2 bases, and 14 bases lay between the germline ends. The CDR3 sequence is 16 residues long. Germline assignment: CDR1 SGHRS and CDR2 YFSETQ. MiXCR was run by TCRdb on the RT-PCR reads, yielding one entry per CDR3 protein. The sample consists of 550,000 to 650,000 distinct CDR3 sequences, about an eighth of them appearing once. The V gene is TRBV5-1, the J gene TRBJ2-5; D might be TRBD1 (6 bases). The sample here was PBMCs from blood, taken on the day of vaccination. The sequence was collected from a man aged 50 to 59 who received an inactivated influenza vaccine. The CDR3 spells CASSLAGRGPQETQYF. The CDR3 DNA reads TGCGCCAGCAGCTTGGCAGGCAGGGGACCACAAGAGACCCAGTACTTC.